What follows are 30 T cell receptor beta chains derived from one specimen sequenced in a study of shared clonotypes between healthy human individuals. TCRdb's copy holds only in-frame clones and misses some; the assay was immunoSEQ multiplex PCR. Among about 800,000 clones, approximately 96% were seen once, and the ten largest hold 0.2% to 0.25%. Naive CD8 isolation took CD45RO-negative cells positively selected for CCR7 and excluded terminally differentiated effector memory CD45RA+ cells. The sample comprised naive CD8+ T cells sorted from blood. These receptors were collected from a man aged 25-45 years in good health.

The genes are TRBV28 and TRBJ2-1; 9 nucleotides align to TRBD2. CDR1 and CDR2 from the germline V gene are MDHEN and SYDVKM. The CDR3 extends over 15 amino acids. Unmatched junction bases numbered 1, after V lost 3 bases and J lost 1 base. Here the CDR3 reads CASSFLAGSYNEQFF. The CDR3 DNA reads TGTGCCAGCAGTTTTCTAGCGGGGTCCTACAATGAGCAGTTCTTC. Combining the CDR3 with reference TRBV28 and TRBJ2-1 gives the whole variable domain DVKVTQSSRYLVKRTGEKVFLECVQDMDHENMFWYRQDPGLGLRLIYFSYDVKMKEKGDIPEGYSVSREKKERFSLILESASTNQTSMYLCASSFLAGSYNEQFFGPGTRLTVL.

The gene calls are TRBV9 and TRBJ2-7; the match to TRBD2 covers 9 bases. The V segment lost 3 bases and the J segment 3 bases; nucleotides outside the gene matches: 4. There are 14 residues in the CDR3. The germline V gene encodes CDR1 SGDLS and CDR2 YYNGEE. This CDR3 is CASSALAGGYEQYF. The CDR3 DNA is TGTGCCAGCAGCGCACTAGCGGGTGGCTACGAGCAGTACTTC.

The genes are TRBV7-9 and TRBJ2-7; 7 bases are shared with TRBD2. The J segment lost 6 bases and the V segment lost 7 bases, leaving 9 bases of the junction unmatched. The CDR3 covers 13 residues. Germline V lookup: CDR1 SEHNR, CDR2 FQNEAQ (reference sequence). CDR3 in amino acids: CASTSTGGGEQYF. CDR3 in DNA: TGTGCCAGCACCTCTACGGGAGGTGGCGAGCAGTACTTC.

This CDR3 is CASSGFGSEAFF. The CDR3 DNA reads as TGTGCCAGCAGCGGGTTTGGCAGCGAAGCTTTCTTT. The chain couples TRBV9 to TRBJ1-1; no clear D gene. CDR1 and CDR2 from the germline V gene are SGDLS and YYNGEE. V gave up 3 bases and J gave up 8 bases, with 11 bases separating them. This CDR3 is 12 amino acids long.

The rearrangement links TRBV27 to TRBJ1-1, with 8 bases aligning to TRBD1. Looked up from germline, CDR1 is MNHEY and CDR2 is SMNVEV (reference sequence). The CDR3 length is 15 residues. Trimming removed 8 bases from V and 0 bases from J; junction bases left unmatched: 8. The CDR3 DNA is TGTGCCAGCGTGGGGACAGGACTTCTGAACACTGAAGCTTTCTTT. Its translation is CASVGTGLLNTEAFF.

J is TRBJ2-1 and V is TRBV30; 13 positions match TRBD2. The germline V gene encodes CDR1 GTSNPN and CDR2 SVGIG (reference sequence). The CDR3 runs to 15 residues. Trimming at V came to 3 bases and at J to 6 bases, leaving 5 bases not matched to a gene. The CDR3 DNA sequence: TGTGCCTGGAGCGGGACTAGCGGGAAGGGCAATGAGCAGTTCTTC. This translates into CAWSGTSGKGNEQFF.

This clone appeared once. The V gene is TRBV4-1, the J gene TRBJ2-7, with 9 positions matching TRBD1. Germline-derived CDR1 and CDR2 are MGHRA and YSYEKL. This CDR3 has 15 amino acids. Unmatched junction bases numbered 3, after V lost 0 bases and J lost 3 bases. The CDR3 region is CASSQEWGQGYEQYF. In DNA form, the CDR3 reads TGCGCCAGCAGCCAAGAGTGGGGACAGGGCTACGAGCAGTACTTC.

The chain uses TRBV14 and TRBJ2-1; either TRBD1 or TRBD2 may supply D (5 bases each). The CDR3 length is 16 residues. V was trimmed by 1 base and J by 5 bases, leaving 15 bases between them. In germline, CDR1 is SGHDN, CDR2 FVKESK. This CDR3 is CASSQVGTSPNNEQFF. CDR3 nucleotide sequence: TGTGCCAGCAGCCAAGTGGGGACCAGCCCGAACAATGAGCAGTTCTTC.

This chain joins TRBV6-5 and TRBJ1-2; no reliable D call. Germline V CDR1 and CDR2: MNHEY, SVGAGI. This CDR3 has 11 residues. V was shortened by 5 bases and J by 6 bases, with 7 bases between the two germline ends. The CDR3 DNA follows: TGTGCCAGCAGTCTTGGAAATGGCTACACCTTC. Protein: CASSLGNGYTF.

This clone was seen only a few times. The chain employs TRBV7-6 and TRBJ2-3; TRBD2 agrees at 10 bases. This CDR3 spans 19 amino acids. Germline-derived CDR1 and CDR2 are SGHVS and FNYEAQ. Trimming removed 1 base from V and 0 bases from J; junction bases left unmatched: 10. The CDR3 loop reads CASSLVLAGTITSTDTQYF. In DNA form, the CDR3 reads TGTGCCAGCAGCTTAGTACTAGCGGGGACAATTACTAGCACAGATACGCAGTATTTT.

As regards this clone: Other DNA sequences in the same sample also yield this CDR3. V gene TRBV4-3 combines with J gene TRBJ2-5, with 10 bases matching TRBD1. The germline V gene has CDR1 LGHNA and CDR2 YSLEER. The CDR3 is 15 amino acids. V was pared by 1 base and J by 2 bases, with 1 base of the junction left unmatched. The CDR3 loop reads CASSQGTGGQETQYF. Written as DNA, the CDR3 is TGCGCCAGCAGCCAAGGGACAGGGGGGCAAGAGACCCAGTACTTC.

The chain recombines TRBV9 with TRBJ2-3; weak D call: TRBD2 (5 bases). V shed 3 bases and J shed 3 bases, with 11 bases lying between them. Germline-derived CDR1 and CDR2 are SGDLS and YYNGEE. This CDR3 has 14 residues. The DNA of the CDR3 is TGTGCCAGCAGCGATCCAGCGGAGACAGATACGCAGTATTTT. Translating it yields CASSDPAETDTQYF.

This chain joins TRBV7-9 and TRBJ2-2; 10 bases are a match to TRBD2. J gave up 6 bases and V 8 bases, and 3 bases lay outside the gene matches. The CDR3 spans 13 residues. Per the germline V gene, CDR1 is SEHNR and CDR2 is FQNEAQ (reference sequence). The CDR3 loop reads CASVAGGAGELFF. Here the CDR3 DNA reads TGTGCCAGCGTAGCGGGAGGTGCCGGGGAGCTGTTTTTT.

This clone was seen a single time. This rearrangement joins TRBV28 to TRBJ2-3; D possibly corresponds to TRBD2 (5 bases). With 5 bases removed from V and 1 base from J, the gap between germline ends came to 16 bases. The CDR3 is 16 amino acids. Germline CDR1 and CDR2: MDHEN and SYDVKM. The CDR3 DNA reads TGTGCCAGCAGTCACATTATCGAGGGAGGCACAGATACGCAGTATTTT. Amino acid sequence: CASSHIIEGGTDTQYF.

The V call is TRBV18, the J call TRBJ2-7, with D possibly TRBD1 on 6 matching bases. Germline lookup yields CDR1 KGHSH and CDR2 LQKENI. The V end lost 3 bases, the J end lost 3 bases, and 15 bases lay between the germline ends. The CDR3 runs 15 residues. DNA of the CDR3: TGTGCCAGCTCACCCGCGAACAGGGTCGACTACGAGCAGTACTTC. It translates to CASSPANRVDYEQYF.

J is TRBJ1-2 and V is TRBV6-5, with D tentatively TRBD1 (6 bases). From germline, CDR1 is MNHEY and CDR2 SVGAGI. The germline V and J ends were trimmed by 0 bases and 8 bases, with 16 bases remaining between them. The CDR3 has 15 residues. CDR3 region: CASSYSVLAGDGYTF. The CDR3 DNA follows: TGTGCCAGCAGTTACTCAGTGTTGGCAGGGGACGGCTACACCTTC.

J is TRBJ2-3 and V is TRBV29-1, with TRBD2 matching over 8 bases. This CDR3 contains 14 residues. Germline V gene sequence: CDR1 SQVTM, CDR2 ANQGSEA. The V and J ends lost 7 bases and 0 bases, in that order; junction bases with no gene match: 6. DNA of the CDR3: TGCAGCGGCGGACTAGCCTCTAGCACAGATACGCAGTATTTT. As protein: CSGGLASSTDTQYF.

The chain recombines TRBV7-9 with TRBJ1-5; D uncertain. V lost 5 bases and J lost 0, with 11 bases in between. The CDR3 extends over 15 amino acids. Germline V lookup: CDR1 SEHNR, CDR2 FQNEAQ (reference sequence). This CDR3 reads CASSPEGSSNQPQHF. Here the CDR3 DNA reads TGTGCCAGCAGCCCCGAAGGTTCTAGCAATCAGCCCCAGCATTTT.

This clone was seen just once. V is TRBV7-8 and J is TRBJ1-5; no reliable D call. The germline V gene has CDR1 SGHVS and CDR2 FQNEAQ. The CDR3 sequence is 19 residues long. Trimming cost V 5 bases and J 4 bases, with 27 bases left between them. The CDR3 region is CASSPFPVRSVPWNQPQHF. Here the CDR3 DNA reads TGTGCCAGCAGCCCTTTCCCGGTCCGTAGCGTACCCTGGAATCAGCCCCAGCATTTT.

This chain uses TRBV7-9 with TRBJ1-1; 11 bases fit TRBD1. Germline loops: CDR1 SEHNR, CDR2 FQNEAQ (reference sequence). This CDR3 region has 15 residues. Trimming cost V 5 bases and J 6 bases; bases outside gene matches: 8. This CDR3 is CASSLGTGGFSEAFF. CDR3 sequence (DNA): TGTGCCAGCAGCCTGGGGACAGGGGGGTTCTCTGAAGCTTTCTTT.

The chain has TRBV5-1 and TRBJ2-1, with TRBD2 matching over 13 bases. The CDR3 extends over 18 amino acids. From germline, CDR1 is SGHRS and CDR2 YFSETQ. With 3 bases clipped from V and 0 bases from J, the junction kept 6 bases outside the gene matches. CDR3 in DNA: TGCGCCAGCAGCTCCGGGACTAGCGGGAAGAGCTCCTACAATGAGCAGTTCTTC. It specifies CASSSGTSGKSSYNEQFF.

Comment on this clone: Compared with germline, one end of the junction differs, possibly owing to a read error. The chain employs TRBV7-2 and TRBJ2-1; D gene unclear. There are 14 residues in the CDR3. Germline CDR1 SGHTA, CDR2 FQGNSA. The CDR3, as DNA: TGTGCCAGCAGCTTAGAGAGCTCCCACAATGAGCAGTTCTTC. Translated: CASSLESSHNEQFF.

The rearrangement uses TRBV27 and TRBJ2-4; D unclear. The V gene lost 5 bases and the J gene lost 1 base, with 9 bases spanning the gap. The germline V gene has CDR1 MNHEY and CDR2 SMNVEV (reference sequence). The CDR3 has 14 amino acids. The CDR3 DNA follows: TGTGCCAGCAGTACTACTTTGGCCAAAAACATTCAGTACTTC. Protein product: CASSTTLAKNIQYF.

This chain uses TRBV13 with TRBJ2-1; D is possibly TRBD2 (5 bases). The ends were cut back, 2 bases at V and 10 bases at J, with 12 bases in the middle. Germline values: CDR1 PRHDT, CDR2 FYEKMQ (reference sequence). This CDR3 has 13 amino acids. CDR3 loop: CASSLTRRGEQFF. In DNA form, the CDR3 reads TGTGCCAGCAGCTTAACCCGCCGGGGAGAGCAGTTCTTC.

The V and J genes are TRBV30 and TRBJ1-4; a weak D match, TRBD1 (5 bases). The germline CDR1 and CDR2 sequences are GTSNPN and SVGIG (reference sequence). V was cut by 5 bases and J by 0 bases, with 10 bases left in between. This CDR3 has 14 amino acids. The CDR3 protein is CAWDWGATNEKLFF. CDR3 DNA sequence: TGTGCCTGGGACTGGGGGGCAACTAATGAAAAACTGTTTTTT.

The chain uses TRBV28 and TRBJ2-7, with TRBD2 matching over 9 bases. Germline-derived CDR1 and CDR2 are MDHEN and SYDVKM. The CDR3 has 17 amino acids. Trimming removed 5 bases from V and 0 bases from J; junction bases left unmatched: 11. CDR3 sequence (DNA): TGTGCCAGCAGTAACCCTCGGCTAGCGGGGACCTCCTACGAGCAGTACTTC. Translating it yields CASSNPRLAGTSYEQYF.

This chain connects TRBV7-9 to TRBJ2-1; 11 nucleotides match TRBD2. The J segment lost 8 bases and the V segment lost 6 bases, leaving 9 bases of the junction unmatched. The CDR3 extends over 15 amino acids. CDR1 and CDR2 (germline): SEHNR, FQNEAQ (reference sequence). The CDR3 DNA reads as TGTGCCAGCAGTTTCCTAGCGGGAGGAGTCGATGAGCAGTTCTTC. The encoded protein is CASSFLAGGVDEQFF.

The chain joins TRBV29-1 to TRBJ2-1; TRBD1 aligns across 9 bases. V lost 1 base to trimming and J lost 8 bases; unmatched junction nucleotides: 15. There are 17 residues in the CDR3. From germline, CDR1 is SQVTM and CDR2 ANQGSEA. The CDR3 coding sequence is TGCAGCGTTGAAGCCCAGGACCGGGACAGGGTTTTCGATGAGCAGTTCTTC. Protein: CSVEAQDRDRVFDEQFF.

The chain joins TRBV6-1 to TRBJ1-5; 9 nucleotides agree with TRBD1. The CDR3 extends over 13 amino acids. Germline assignment: CDR1 MNHNS and CDR2 SASEGT. With V trimmed by 6 bases and J by 6 bases, 3 bases remained unmatched. CDR3 region: CASRGQGGQPQHF. CDR3 nucleotide sequence: TGTGCCAGCAGGGGACAGGGAGGTCAGCCCCAGCATTTT.

The chain has TRBV27 and TRBJ2-4, with D tentatively TRBD1 (6 bases). CDR3 size: 13 residues. Germline V gene lookup returns CDR1 MNHEY and CDR2 SMNVEV (reference sequence). The ends were cut back, 5 bases at V and 12 bases at J, with 17 bases in the middle. The CDR3 coding sequence is TGTGCCAGCAGTCCTAATTGGGGGCGGCCTCAGTACTTC. This sequence encodes CASSPNWGRPQYF.